This is a list of T cell receptor beta chains from one sample in a study of cytomegalovirus exposure and HLA in healthy donors. Clones were sequenced by immunoSEQ multiplex PCR, and TCRdb holds only the in-frame ones, with some missing. Of some 150,000 clones in the sample, around four fifths are singletons; the top ten hold over 2%. Sample: PBMCs. The receptors stem from a boy aged 2 to 10 in good health and CMV-seronegative. The CDR3 runs from the conserved cysteine through the conserved F or W. A D gene is named only where the DNA matches it firmly. Size is stated for part of the rows, as once, few or many counts, or as a class when the clone is expanded.

d_gene	v_gene	abundance	j_gene	CDR3aa	CDR3nt
TRBD1	TRBV19	.	TRBJ1-1	CASSKTGDLQNTEAFF	TGTGCCAGTAGTAAGACAGGGGACCTACAGAACACTGAAGCTTTCTTT
.	TRBV6-5	.	TRBJ1-1	CASSYGGGGTEAFF	TGTGCCAGCAGTTACGGAGGGGGGGGCACTGAAGCTTTCTTT
.	TRBV21-1	.	TRBJ1-5	CASRNRQGHF	TGTGCCAGCAGAAATCGACAGGGACATTTT
.	TRBV5-1	few	TRBJ1-1	CASSLATDREAFF	TGCGCCAGCAGCTTGGCAACAGACAGAGAAGCTTTCTTT
TRBD2	TRBV4-1	.	TRBJ2-3	CASSQLPLGLAGGITDTQYF	TGCGCCAGCAGCCAACTCCCGCTGGGACTAGCGGGGGGGATCACAGATACGCAGTATTTT
.	TRBV11-1	once	TRBJ2-3	CASNPSFGTDTQYF	TGTGCCAGCAACCCTAGCTTCGGCACAGATACGCAGTATTTT
.	TRBV5-6	.	TRBJ1-6	CASSLRGGTVSSYNSPLHF	TGTGCCAGCAGCTTGCGCGGTGGTACGGTTAGCTCCTATAATTCACCCCTCCACTTT
TRBD2	TRBV10-3	.	TRBJ2-2	CAISESEASGGVLFF	TGTGCCATCAGTGAGTCGGAGGCTAGCGGGGGCGTTCTGTTTTTT
TRBD1	TRBV30	few	TRBJ1-2	CAWSVSGTGYGYTF	TGTGCCTGGAGTGTATCAGGGACAGGCTATGGCTACACCTTC
TRBD2	TRBV4-1	once	TRBJ2-5	CASSHILAGQETQYF	TGCGCCAGCAGCCATATTCTAGCGGGGCAAGAGACCCAGTACTTC
.	TRBV9	.	TRBJ2-7	CASSPGGYRTGYEQYF	TGTGCCAGCAGCCCAGGAGGTTACCGGACCGGGTACGAGCAGTACTTC
TRBD1	TRBV28	.	TRBJ1-5	CASRGITGTAIYSNQPQHF	TGTGCCAGCAGAGGCATTACCGGGACAGCTATCTATAGCAATCAGCCCCAGCATTTT
TRBD1	TRBV7-3	.	TRBJ1-6	CATAPTGSGSPLHF	TGTGCCACCGCCCCGACAGGGTCCGGTTCACCCCTCCACTTT